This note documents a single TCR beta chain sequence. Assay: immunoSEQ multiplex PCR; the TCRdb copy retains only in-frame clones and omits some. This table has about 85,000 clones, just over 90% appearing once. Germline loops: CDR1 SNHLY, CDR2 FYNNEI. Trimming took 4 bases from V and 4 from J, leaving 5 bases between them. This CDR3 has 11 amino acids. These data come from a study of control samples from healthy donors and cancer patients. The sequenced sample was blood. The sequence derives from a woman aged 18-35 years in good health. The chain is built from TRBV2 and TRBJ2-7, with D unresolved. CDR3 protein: CASSARYEQYF. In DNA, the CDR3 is TGTGCCAGCAGTGCGCGTTACGAGCAGTACTTC.